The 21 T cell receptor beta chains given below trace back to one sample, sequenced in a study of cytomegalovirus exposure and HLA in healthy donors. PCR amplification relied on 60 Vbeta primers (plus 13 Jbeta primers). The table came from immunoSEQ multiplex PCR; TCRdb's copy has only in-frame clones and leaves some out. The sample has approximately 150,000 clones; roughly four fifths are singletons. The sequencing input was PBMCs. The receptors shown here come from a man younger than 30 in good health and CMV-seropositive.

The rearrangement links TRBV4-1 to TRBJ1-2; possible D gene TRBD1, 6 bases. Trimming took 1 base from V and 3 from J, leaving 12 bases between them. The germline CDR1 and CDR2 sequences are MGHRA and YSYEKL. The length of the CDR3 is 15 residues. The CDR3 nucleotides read TGCGCCAGCAGCCAAGTGCAGGGGATGGACTATGGCTACACCTTC. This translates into CASSQVQGMDYGYTF.

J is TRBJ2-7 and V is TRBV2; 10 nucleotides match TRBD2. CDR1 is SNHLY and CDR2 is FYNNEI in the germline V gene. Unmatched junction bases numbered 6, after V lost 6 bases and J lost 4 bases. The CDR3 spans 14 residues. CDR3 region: CASSLAGGGYEQYF. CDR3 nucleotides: TGTGCCAGCAGCTTAGCGGGAGGAGGTTACGAGCAGTACTTC. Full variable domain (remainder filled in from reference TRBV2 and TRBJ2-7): EPEVTQTPSHQVTQMGQEVILRCVPISNHLYFYWYRQILGQKVEFLVSFYNNEISEKSEIFDDQFSVERPDGSNFTLKIRSTKLEDSAMYFCASSLAGGGYEQYFGPGTRLTVT.

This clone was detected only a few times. The chain's CDR3 is CAWRGQRNTEAFF. DNA of the CDR3: TGTGCCTGGAGAGGACAGCGGAACACTGAAGCTTTCTTT. The chain combines TRBV30 with TRBJ1-1; TRBD1 is a possible D gene (6 bases). The CDR3 loop spans 13 amino acids. Per germline, CDR1 GTSNPN and CDR2 SVGIG (reference sequence). Deletions cut 3 bases from V and 1 base from J, with 9 bases between.

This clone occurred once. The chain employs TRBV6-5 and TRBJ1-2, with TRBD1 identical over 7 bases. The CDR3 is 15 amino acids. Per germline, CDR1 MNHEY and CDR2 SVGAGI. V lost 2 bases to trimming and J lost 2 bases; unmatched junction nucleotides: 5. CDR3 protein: CASSYLDRENYGYTF. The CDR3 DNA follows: TGTGCCAGCAGTTACCTAGACAGGGAAAACTATGGCTACACCTTC.

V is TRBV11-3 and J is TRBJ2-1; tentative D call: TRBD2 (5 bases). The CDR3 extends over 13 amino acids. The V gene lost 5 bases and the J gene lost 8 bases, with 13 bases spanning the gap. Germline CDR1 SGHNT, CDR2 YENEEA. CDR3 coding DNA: TGTGCCAGCAGCCCCCGGACTTCTGATGAGCAGTTCTTC. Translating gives CASSPRTSDEQFF. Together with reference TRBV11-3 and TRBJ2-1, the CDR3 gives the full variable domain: EAGVVQSPRYKIIEKKQPVAFWCNPISGHNTLYWYLQNLGQGPELLIRYENEEAVDDSQLPKDRFSAERLKGVDSTLKIQPAELGDSAVYLCASSPRTSDEQFFGPGTRLTVL.

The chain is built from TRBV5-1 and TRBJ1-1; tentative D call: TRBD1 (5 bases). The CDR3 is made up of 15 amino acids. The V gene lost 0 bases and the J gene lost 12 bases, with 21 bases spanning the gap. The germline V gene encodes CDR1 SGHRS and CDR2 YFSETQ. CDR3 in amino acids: CASSLDWGDGGASFF. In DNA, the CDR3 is TGCGCCAGCAGCTTGGATTGGGGAGACGGGGGTGCATCTTTCTTT.

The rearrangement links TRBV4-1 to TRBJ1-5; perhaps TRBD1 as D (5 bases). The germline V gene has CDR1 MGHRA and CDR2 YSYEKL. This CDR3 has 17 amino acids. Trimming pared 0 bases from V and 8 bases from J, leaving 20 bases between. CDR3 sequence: CASSQDPVRRGKEPQHF. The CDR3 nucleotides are TGCGCCAGCAGCCAAGATCCCGTGAGGAGGGGAAAGGAGCCCCAGCATTTT.

In nucleotides, the CDR3 is TGTGCCAGCGCCGAAAAGAAAGGGGCCTTCTCCTACGAGCAGTACTTC. Its translation is CASAEKKGAFSYEQYF. The V and J genes are TRBV7-9 and TRBJ2-5; D may be TRBD1 (5 bases). TRBJ2-7 explains the end of the DNA better; the J call may be wrong. The CDR3 has 16 residues. Germline V lookup: CDR1 SEHNR, CDR2 FQNEAQ (reference sequence).

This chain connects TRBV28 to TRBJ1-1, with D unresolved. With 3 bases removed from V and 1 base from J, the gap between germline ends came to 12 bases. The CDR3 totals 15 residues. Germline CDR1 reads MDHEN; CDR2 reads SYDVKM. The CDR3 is CASSLRSAWNTEAFF. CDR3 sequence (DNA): TGTGCCAGCAGTTTGAGGTCAGCATGGAACACTGAAGCTTTCTTT.

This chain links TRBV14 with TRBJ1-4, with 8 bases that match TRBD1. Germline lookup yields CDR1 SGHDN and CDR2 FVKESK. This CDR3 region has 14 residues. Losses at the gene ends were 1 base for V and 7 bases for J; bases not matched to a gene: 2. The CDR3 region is CASSQGTGIEKLFF. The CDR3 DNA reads TGTGCCAGCAGCCAAGGGACAGGGATTGAAAAACTGTTTTTT.

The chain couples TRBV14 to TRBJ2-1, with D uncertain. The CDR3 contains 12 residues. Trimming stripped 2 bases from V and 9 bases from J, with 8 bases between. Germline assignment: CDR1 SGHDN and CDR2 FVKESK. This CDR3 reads CASSQSHTEQFF. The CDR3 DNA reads TGTGCCAGCAGCCAATCCCACACTGAGCAGTTCTTC.

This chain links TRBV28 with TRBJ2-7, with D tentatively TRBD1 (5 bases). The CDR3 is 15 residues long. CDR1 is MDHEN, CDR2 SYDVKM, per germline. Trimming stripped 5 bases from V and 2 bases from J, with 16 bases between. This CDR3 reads CASSVFQGRAYEQYF. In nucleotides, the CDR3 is TGTGCCAGCAGTGTCTTTCAGGGTCGCGCCTACGAGCAGTACTTC.

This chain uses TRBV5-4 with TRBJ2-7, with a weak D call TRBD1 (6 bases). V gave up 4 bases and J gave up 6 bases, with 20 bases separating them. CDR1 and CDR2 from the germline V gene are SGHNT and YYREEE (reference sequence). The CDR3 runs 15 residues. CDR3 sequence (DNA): TGTGCCAGCAGCCCCTCGAGAGGGGGTATTAGCGAGCAGTACTTC. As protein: CASSPSRGGISEQYF.

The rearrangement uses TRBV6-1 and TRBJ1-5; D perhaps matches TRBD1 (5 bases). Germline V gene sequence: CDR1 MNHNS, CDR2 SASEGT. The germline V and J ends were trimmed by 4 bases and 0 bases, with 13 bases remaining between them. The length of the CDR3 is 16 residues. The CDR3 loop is CASSAGKGDSNQPQHF. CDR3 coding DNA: TGTGCCAGCAGTGCAGGGAAAGGGGATAGCAATCAGCCCCAGCATTTT.

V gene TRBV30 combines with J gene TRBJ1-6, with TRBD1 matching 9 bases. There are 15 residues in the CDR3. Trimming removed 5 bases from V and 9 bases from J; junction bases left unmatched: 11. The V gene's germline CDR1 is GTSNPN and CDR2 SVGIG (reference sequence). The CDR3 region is CAWGTGLAGGSPLHF. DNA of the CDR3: TGTGCCTGGGGGACAGGGCTAGCAGGGGGTTCACCCCTCCACTTT.

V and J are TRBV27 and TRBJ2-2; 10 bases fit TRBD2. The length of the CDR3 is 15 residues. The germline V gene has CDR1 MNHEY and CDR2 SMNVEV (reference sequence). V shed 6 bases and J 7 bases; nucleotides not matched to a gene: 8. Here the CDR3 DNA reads TGTGCCAGCAGAAATCTAGCGGGAGCGGGCGGGGAGCTGTTTTTT. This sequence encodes CASRNLAGAGGELFF.

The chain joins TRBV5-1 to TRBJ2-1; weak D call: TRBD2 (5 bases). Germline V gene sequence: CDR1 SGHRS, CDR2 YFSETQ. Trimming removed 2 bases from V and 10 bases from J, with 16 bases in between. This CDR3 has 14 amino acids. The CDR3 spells CASSFSGGQREQFF. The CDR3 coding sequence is TGCGCCAGCAGCTTCAGTGGAGGCCAAAGGGAGCAGTTCTTC.

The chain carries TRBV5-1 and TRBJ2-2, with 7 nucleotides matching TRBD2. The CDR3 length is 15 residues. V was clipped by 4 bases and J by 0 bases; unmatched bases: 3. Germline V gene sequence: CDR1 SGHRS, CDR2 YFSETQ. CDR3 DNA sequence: TGCGCCAGCAGCCCGACTAGCTCGAACACCGGGGAGCTGTTTTTT. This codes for CASSPTSSNTGELFF.

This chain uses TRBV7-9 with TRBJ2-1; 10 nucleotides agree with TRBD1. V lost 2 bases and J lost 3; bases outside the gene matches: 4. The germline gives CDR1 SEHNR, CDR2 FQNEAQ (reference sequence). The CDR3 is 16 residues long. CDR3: CASSLRGDRGYNEQFF. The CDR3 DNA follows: TGTGCCAGCAGCTTAAGGGGGGACAGGGGCTACAATGAGCAGTTCTTC.

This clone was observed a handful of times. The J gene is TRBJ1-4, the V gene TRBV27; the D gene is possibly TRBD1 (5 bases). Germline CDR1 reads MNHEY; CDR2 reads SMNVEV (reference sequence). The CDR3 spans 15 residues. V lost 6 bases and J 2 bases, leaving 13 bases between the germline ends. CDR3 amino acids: CASRRQLSTNEKLFF. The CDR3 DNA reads TGTGCCAGCAGGAGACAGCTCAGCACTAATGAAAAACTGTTTTTT.

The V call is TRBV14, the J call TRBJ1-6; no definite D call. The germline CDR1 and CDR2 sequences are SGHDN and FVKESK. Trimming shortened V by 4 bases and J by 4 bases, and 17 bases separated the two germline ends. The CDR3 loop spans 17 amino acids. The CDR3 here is CASSRAPSRNYNSPLHF. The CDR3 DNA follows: TGTGCCAGCAGCCGGGCCCCATCGAGAAATTATAATTCACCCCTCCACTTT.